A single sample is the source of the 10 T cell receptor beta chains below, sequenced in a study of cytomegalovirus exposure and HLA in healthy donors. A multiplex PCR was run with 60 Vbeta primers and 13 Jbeta primers. Clones were read by immunoSEQ multiplex PCR, and TCRdb kept only the in-frame ones, dropping some. The sample has around 110,000 clones, less than 70% seen once. The sequenced sample consisted of PBMCs. The origin of the receptors is a woman in her twenties or thirties in good health and CMV-seronegative.

This chain uses TRBV6-5 with TRBJ2-3, with 7 bases aligning to TRBD2. V trimming: 6 bases; J trimming: 5 bases; junction bases outside the gene matches: 11. There are 15 residues in the CDR3. Germline lookup yields CDR1 MNHEY and CDR2 SVGAGI. For the CDR3, the DNA is TGTGCCAGCAGACGGGGGAGGGCCGGGGGAGATACGCAGTATTTT. Its translation is CASRRGRAGGDTQYF.

The rearrangement uses TRBV5-6 and TRBJ1-5, with a tentative D call TRBD1 (5 bases). The V and J ends lost 0 bases and 1 base respectively, with 5 bases between them. The CDR3 is 14 amino acids. The germline CDR1 and CDR2 sequences are SGHDT and YYEEEE. As DNA, the CDR3 is TGTGCCAGCAGCTTGGCAGGGAGCAATCAGCCCCAGCATTTT. It yields the protein CASSLAGSNQPQHF.

The chain joins TRBV30 to TRBJ1-4; weak D call: TRBD1 (6 bases). V lost 3 bases, J lost 7 bases, and 18 bases lay in between. The germline CDR1 and CDR2 sequences are GTSNPN and SVGIG (reference sequence). The CDR3 contains 15 residues. Here the CDR3 DNA reads TGTGCCTGGAGCCAACTGGGGGCGGGCGGTGAAAAACTGTTTTTT. Translated, it gives CAWSQLGAGGEKLFF.

This sequence joins TRBV5-1 and TRBJ2-7; TRBD1 agrees at 9 bases. V was pared by 4 bases and J by 2 bases, with 13 bases of the junction left unmatched. Per the germline V gene, CDR1 is SGHRS and CDR2 is YFSETQ. The CDR3 spans 17 residues. The CDR3 coding sequence is TGCGCCAGCAGCGCACCCCCCGGGACAGGGATTCCCTACGAGCAGTACTTC. Translated: CASSAPPGTGIPYEQYF.

This clone was seen a handful of times. The chain couples TRBV2 to TRBJ2-1, with 10 bases lining up with TRBD2. The V segment lost 4 bases and the J segment 7 bases; nucleotides outside the gene matches: 4. This CDR3 is built from 14 residues. Germline V lookup: CDR1 SNHLY, CDR2 FYNNEI. The DNA for the CDR3 is TGTGCCAGCAGTGGGCTAGCGGGAGTGAATGAGCAGTTCTTC. It yields the protein CASSGLAGVNEQFF.

The V gene is TRBV27, the J gene TRBJ1-2, with D possibly matching TRBD1 (5 bases). This CDR3 has 13 amino acids. The V gene's germline CDR1 is MNHEY and CDR2 SMNVEV (reference sequence). The V end was cut by 2 bases, the J end by 6 bases, with 10 bases between. The DNA of the CDR3 is TGTGCCAGCAGTTTAGCAGGGCCGCATGGCTACACCTTC. Its translation is CASSLAGPHGYTF.

The table lists this clone with a few counts. V is TRBV5-1 and J is TRBJ2-3, with 10 bases matching TRBD2. The CDR3 is 16 residues long. With V trimmed by 4 bases and J by 4 bases, 9 bases remained unmatched. Germline V CDR1 and CDR2: SGHRS, YFSETQ. The CDR3 DNA reads as TGCGCCAGCAGCAAAATAGCGGGAGGTGAAGCAGATACGCAGTATTTT. Translating it yields CASSKIAGGEADTQYF.

This clone was found a few times. This chain links TRBV4-2 with TRBJ2-7, with TRBD2 as a possible D gene (6 bases). The germline gives CDR1 LGHNA, CDR2 YNFKEQ. V was cut by 3 bases and J by 0 bases, with 9 bases left in between. This CDR3 comprises 14 residues. Written as DNA, the CDR3 is TGTGCCAGCAGCCAGGGGACTTACTCCTACGAGCAGTACTTC. Translation gives CASSQGTYSYEQYF.

J is TRBJ2-1 and V is TRBV7-2; unclear D gene. The V end lost 2 bases, the J end lost 9 bases, and 5 bases lay between the germline ends. The length of the CDR3 is 11 residues. Germline CDR1 and CDR2: SGHTA and FQGNSA. The chain's CDR3 is CASSLKLEQFF. CDR3 bases: TGTGCCAGCAGCTTAAAGCTTGAGCAGTTCTTC. Together with reference TRBV7-2 and TRBJ2-1, the CDR3 gives the full variable domain: GAGVSQSPSNKVTEKGKDVELRCDPISGHTALYWYRQSLGQGLEFLIYFQGNSAPDKSGLPSDRFSAERTGGSVSTLTIQRTQQEDSAVYLCASSLKLEQFFGPGTRLTVL.

CDR3 loop: CASSPRTGLNTEAFF. The CDR3 nucleotides read TGTGCCAGCTCGCCGAGGACAGGGTTGAACACTGAAGCTTTCTTT. The chain carries TRBV18 and TRBJ1-1, with 8 nucleotides matching TRBD1. V lost 6 bases, J lost 0 bases, and 6 bases stayed unmatched. This CDR3 has 15 residues. Germline V gives CDR1 KGHSH, CDR2 LQKENI. The entire variable domain, with the rest obtained from reference TRBV18 and TRBJ1-1, is as follows: NAGVMQNPRHLVRRRGQEARLRCSPMKGHSHVYWYRQLPEEGLKFMVYLQKENIIDESGMPKERFSAEFPKEGPSILRIQQVVRGDSAAYFCASSPRTGLNTEAFFGQGTRLTVV.